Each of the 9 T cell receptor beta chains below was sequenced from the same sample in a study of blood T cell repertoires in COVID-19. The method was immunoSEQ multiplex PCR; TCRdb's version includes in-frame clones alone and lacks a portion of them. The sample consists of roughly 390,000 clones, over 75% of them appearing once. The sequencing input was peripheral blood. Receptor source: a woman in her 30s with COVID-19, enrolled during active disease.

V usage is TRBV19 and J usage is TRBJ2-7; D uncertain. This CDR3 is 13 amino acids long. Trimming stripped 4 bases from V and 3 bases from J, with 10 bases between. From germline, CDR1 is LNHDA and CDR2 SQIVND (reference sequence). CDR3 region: CASSTKRFYEQYF. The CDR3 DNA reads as TGTGCCAGTAGTACCAAGCGATTCTACGAGCAGTACTTC.

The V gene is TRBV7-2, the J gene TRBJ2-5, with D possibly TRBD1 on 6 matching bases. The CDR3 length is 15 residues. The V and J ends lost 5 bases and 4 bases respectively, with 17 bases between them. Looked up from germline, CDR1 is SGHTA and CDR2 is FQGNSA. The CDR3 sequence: CASSRETGMGETQYF. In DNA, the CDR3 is TGTGCCAGCAGCCGTGAAACAGGGATGGGAGAGACCCAGTACTTC.

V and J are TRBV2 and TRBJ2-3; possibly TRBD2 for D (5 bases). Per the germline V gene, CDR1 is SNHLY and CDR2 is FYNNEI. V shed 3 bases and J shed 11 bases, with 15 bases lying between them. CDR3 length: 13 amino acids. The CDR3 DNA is TGTGCCAGCAGTGACGGAGTCAGTCGGGGGCAGTATTTT. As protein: CASSDGVSRGQYF.

Here the CDR3 reads CASSESTSGSQETQYF. In nucleotides, the CDR3 is TGCGCCAGCAGTGAGTCGACTAGCGGGAGCCAAGAGACCCAGTACTTC. The genes are TRBV10-1 and TRBJ2-5; TRBD2 agrees at 12 bases. J gave up 1 base and V 0 bases, and 0 bases lay outside the gene matches. Germline CDR1 is WNHNN and CDR2 is SYGVQD (reference sequence). This CDR3 contains 16 residues.

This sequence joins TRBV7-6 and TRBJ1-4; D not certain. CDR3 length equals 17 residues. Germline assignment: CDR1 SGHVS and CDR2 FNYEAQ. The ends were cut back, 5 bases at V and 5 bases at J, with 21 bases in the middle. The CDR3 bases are TGTGCCAGCAGCCTATTGCCCCAGAGGTGGCGCAATGAAAAACTGTTTTTT. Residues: CASSLLPQRWRNEKLFF. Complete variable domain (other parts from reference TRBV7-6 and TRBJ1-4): GAGVSQSPRYKVTKRGQDVALRCDPISGHVSLYWYRQALGQGPEFLTYFNYEAQQDKSGLPNDRFSAERPEGSISTLTIQRTEQRDSAMYRCASSLLPQRWRNEKLFFGSGTQLSVL.

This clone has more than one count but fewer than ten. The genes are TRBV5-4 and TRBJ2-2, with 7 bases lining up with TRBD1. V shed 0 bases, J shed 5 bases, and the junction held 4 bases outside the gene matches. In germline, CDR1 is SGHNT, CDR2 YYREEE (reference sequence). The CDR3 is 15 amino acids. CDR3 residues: CASSLGAGGTGELFF. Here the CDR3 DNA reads TGTGCCAGCAGCTTGGGGGCAGGGGGAACCGGGGAGCTGTTTTTT.

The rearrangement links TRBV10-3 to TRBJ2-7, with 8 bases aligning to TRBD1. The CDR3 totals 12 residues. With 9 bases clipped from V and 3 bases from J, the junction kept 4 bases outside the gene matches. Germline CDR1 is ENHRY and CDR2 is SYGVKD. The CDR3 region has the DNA TGTGCCATAGGGACAGGAGTCTACGAGCAGTACTTC. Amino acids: CAIGTGVYEQYF.

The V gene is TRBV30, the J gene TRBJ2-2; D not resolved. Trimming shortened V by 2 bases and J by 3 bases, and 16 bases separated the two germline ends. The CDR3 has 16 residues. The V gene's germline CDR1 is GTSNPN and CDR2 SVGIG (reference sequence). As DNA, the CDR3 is TGTGCCTGGAGTCTGTCCCTCTCGAGTGACACCGGGGAGCTGTTTTTT. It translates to CAWSLSLSSDTGELFF.

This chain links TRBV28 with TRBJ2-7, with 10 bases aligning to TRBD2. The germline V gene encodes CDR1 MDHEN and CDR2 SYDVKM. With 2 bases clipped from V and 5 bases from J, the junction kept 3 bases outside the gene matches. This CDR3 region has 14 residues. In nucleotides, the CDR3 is TGTGCCAGCAGTTTACTTACTAGCGGGAACGAGCAGTACTTC. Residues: CASSLLTSGNEQYF.